A single sample is the source of the 21 T cell receptor beta chains below, sequenced in a study of blood T cell repertoires in COVID-19. Produced via immunoSEQ multiplex PCR; TCRdb's table is partial and in-frame only. The repertoire holds 100,000 to 150,000 clones, with approximately 86% as singletons. The source material was PBMCs or T cells enriched from blood (not recorded which). Receptor source: a woman aged 45-65 years who had recovered from COVID-19.

The count of this clone is one. This chain connects TRBV11-1 to TRBJ2-2, with D possibly TRBD2 on 6 matching bases. Trimming pared 6 bases from V and 3 bases from J, leaving 11 bases between. There are 14 residues in the CDR3. Germline lookup yields CDR1 SGHAT and CDR2 FQDESV (reference sequence). CDR3 in DNA: TGTGCCAGCAGGGAGGGTGGATACACCGGGGAGCTGTTTTTT. Translation: CASREGGYTGELFF.

V and J are TRBV7-2 and TRBJ2-4, with no clear D. This CDR3 spans 16 amino acids. Trimming stripped 1 base from V and 0 bases from J, with 10 bases between. Germline lookup yields CDR1 SGHTA and CDR2 FQGNSA. The CDR3 region is CASSLGRILAKNIQYF. The CDR3 nucleotides are TGTGCCAGCAGCTTAGGCAGAATCCTAGCCAAAAACATTCAGTACTTC.

The J gene is TRBJ2-3, the V gene TRBV19, with 8 bases that match TRBD2. Trimming took 0 bases from V and 5 from J; bases not matched to a gene: 7. From germline, CDR1 is LNHDA and CDR2 SQIVND (reference sequence). CDR3 length equals 16 residues. The CDR3 is CASSIDRGGPGDTQYF. In DNA, the CDR3 is TGTGCCAGTAGTATAGACCGGGGGGGGCCCGGAGATACGCAGTATTTT.

The V call is TRBV5-1, the J call TRBJ2-7; 11 bases align to TRBD2. CDR3 length: 14 amino acids. After removal of 4 bases from V and 3 bases from J, the junction contained 3 bases not matched to a gene. Germline V gene lookup returns CDR1 SGHRS and CDR2 YFSETQ. The CDR3 reads CASSLTSGGYEQYF. CDR3 nucleotides: TGCGCCAGCAGCCTTACTAGCGGGGGCTACGAGCAGTACTTC.

This clone is a singleton in its sample. The chain couples TRBV11-2 to TRBJ2-1, with TRBD2 identical over 10 bases. Germline V gives CDR1 SGHAT, CDR2 FQNNGV. V shed 3 bases and J 5 bases; nucleotides not matched to a gene: 13. The CDR3 covers 18 residues. CDR3 sequence: CASSFSRLISGGNNEQFF. CDR3 bases: TGTGCCAGCAGCTTTAGTCGACTTATTAGCGGGGGGAACAATGAGCAGTTCTTC.

The genes are TRBV2 and TRBJ2-5; D uncertain. Trimming stripped 2 bases from V and 4 bases from J, with 11 bases between. This CDR3 is 14 amino acids long. Germline values: CDR1 SNHLY, CDR2 FYNNEI. Here the CDR3 DNA reads TGTGCCAGCAGTGAAACCGCAGTCTCAGAGACCCAGTACTTC. As protein: CASSETAVSETQYF.

The CDR3: CATSDPVFGYTF. In DNA form, the CDR3 reads TGTGCCACCAGTGACCCCGTATTTGGCTACACCTTC. This chain links TRBV24-1 with TRBJ1-2; D is unclear. Trimming removed 4 bases from V and 7 bases from J, with 9 bases in between. CDR1 is KGHDR, CDR2 SFDVKD, per germline. The CDR3 is made up of 12 amino acids.

About this clone: The same CDR3 also results from other DNA sequences found in this sample. The rearrangement joins TRBV4-3 to TRBJ2-3; TRBD2 is a possible D gene (5 bases). V gave up 0 bases and J gave up 5 bases, with 6 bases separating them. The germline gives CDR1 LGHNA, CDR2 YSLEER. The CDR3 runs to 13 residues. The CDR3 bases are TGCGCCAGCAGCCAAGAGGGGAGAGATACGCAGTATTTT. The encoded protein is CASSQEGRDTQYF.

V and J are TRBV25-1 and TRBJ1-1, with D tentatively TRBD1 (5 bases). This CDR3 has 15 residues. Trimming cost V 5 bases and J 3 bases, with 16 bases left between them. Germline CDR1 MGHDK, CDR2 SYGVNS. The CDR3 region is CASSFLGGGDTEAFF. CDR3 nucleotide sequence: TGTGCCAGCAGTTTTCTTGGGGGGGGTGACACTGAAGCTTTCTTT.

V and J are TRBV7-2 and TRBJ2-1; 7 bases map to TRBD1. Germline values: CDR1 SGHTA, CDR2 FQGNSA. The length of the CDR3 is 13 residues. V gave up 3 bases and J gave up 7 bases; unmatched junction bases: 3. The CDR3 region has the DNA TGTGCCAGCAGCTTGAACAGGGGTAATGAGCAGTTCTTC. Protein product: CASSLNRGNEQFF. The complete variable domain, with remaining parts taken from reference TRBV7-2 and TRBJ2-1, reads GAGVSQSPSNKVTEKGKDVELRCDPISGHTALYWYRQSLGQGLEFLIYFQGNSAPDKSGLPSDRFSAERTGGSVSTLTIQRTQQEDSAVYLCASSLNRGNEQFFGPGTRLTVL.

The chain uses TRBV11-1 and TRBJ2-5; a weak D match, TRBD1 (6 bases). V gave up 1 base and J gave up 2 bases, with 8 bases separating them. Germline CDR1 is SGHAT and CDR2 is FQDESV (reference sequence). The CDR3 length is 14 residues. CDR3 nucleotides: TGTGCCAGCAGCTTAGGGGGGCTGCAAGAGACCCAGTACTTC. Residues: CASSLGGLQETQYF. The full variable domain, completed using reference TRBV11-1 and TRBJ2-5, is EAEVAQSPRYKITEKSQAVAFWCDPISGHATLYWYRQILGQGPELLVQFQDESVVDDSQLPKDRFSAERLKGVDSTLKIQPAELGDSAMYLCASSLGGLQETQYFGPGTRLLVL.

The chain combines TRBV6-5 with TRBJ1-1, with D maybe TRBD1 (5 bases). Trimming stripped 0 bases from V and 4 bases from J, with 12 bases between. The CDR3 totals 15 residues. Germline V gene data show CDR1 as MNHEY and CDR2 as SVGAGI. CDR3 coding DNA: TGTGCCAGCAGTTACTCGACAGAGCTGGGCACTGAAGCTTTCTTT. Its protein product is CASSYSTELGTEAFF.

Here the CDR3 reads CASRTGRYGYTF. CDR3 sequence (DNA): TGTGCCAGCAGGACAGGGCGATATGGCTACACCTTC. V gene TRBV6-5 combines with J gene TRBJ1-2; 7 bases map to TRBD1. Germline V lookup: CDR1 MNHEY, CDR2 SVGAGI. This CDR3 comprises 12 residues. Trimming took 6 bases from V and 5 from J; bases not matched to a gene: 3.

Only one count was recorded for this clone. The rearrangement uses TRBV7-2 and TRBJ2-7, with TRBD1 matching over 8 bases. V shed 5 bases and J 3 bases; nucleotides not matched to a gene: 9. Per germline, CDR1 SGHTA and CDR2 FQGNSA. The CDR3 is 15 amino acids. The CDR3 region has the DNA TGTGCCAGCAGCAGACAGGGGCGCAACGTCTACGAGCAGTACTTC. Amino acids: CASSRQGRNVYEQYF.

Only a few counts were recorded for this clone. CDR3 nucleotides: TGTGCCAGCAGTTTAGAGGTCGGAACCTACGAGCAGTACTTC. The encoded protein is CASSLEVGTYEQYF. The chain uses TRBV27 and TRBJ2-7; D remains unclear. Between the trimmed V and J ends, which lost 2 bases and 2 bases, there was a span of 10 bases. Germline V gene sequence: CDR1 MNHEY, CDR2 SMNVEV (reference sequence). The CDR3 sequence is 14 residues long.

The rearrangement uses TRBV10-1 and TRBJ2-1, with a possible D match to TRBD2 (5 bases). The germline gives CDR1 WNHNN, CDR2 SYGVQD (reference sequence). V shed 2 bases and J shed 0 bases, with 5 bases lying between them. The CDR3 has 14 residues. The CDR3 sequence is CASSESGSYNEQFF. The CDR3 DNA is TGCGCCAGCAGTGAGAGCGGCTCCTACAATGAGCAGTTCTTC.

V is TRBV5-1 and J is TRBJ2-7, with TRBD2 matching 9 bases. V was pared by 0 bases and J by 5 bases, with 9 bases of the junction left unmatched. CDR3 length: 16 amino acids. Germline V gene data show CDR1 as SGHRS and CDR2 as YFSETQ. The CDR3 region is CASSLEMAGGPDEQYF. The CDR3 coding sequence is TGCGCCAGCAGCTTGGAAATGGCGGGGGGGCCTGACGAGCAGTACTTC.

The chain uses TRBV10-2 and TRBJ2-5; the match to TRBD2 covers 14 bases. Losses at the gene ends were 2 bases for V and 2 bases for J; bases not matched to a gene: 1. The CDR3 is 16 residues long. In germline, CDR1 is WSHSY, CDR2 SAAADI. In nucleotides, the CDR3 is TGCGCCAGCAGTGAGGGACTAGCGGGGGGTCAAGAGACCCAGTACTTC. Translated, it gives CASSEGLAGGQETQYF.

J is TRBJ1-3 and V is TRBV3-1 (or the pseudogene TRBV3-2); D is ambiguous. The germline V gene encodes CDR1 LGHDT and CDR2 YNNKEL (reference sequence). The V gene lost 5 bases and the J gene lost 3 bases, with 14 bases spanning the gap. This CDR3 is built from 15 residues. In DNA, the CDR3 is TGTGCCAGCAGCACCCGTTCGAGGAGTGGAAACACCATATATTTT. Encoded protein: CASSTRSRSGNTIYF.

This chain connects TRBV7-9 to TRBJ2-7; TRBD1 matches 8 bases. The CDR3 spans 14 residues. J lost 6 bases, V lost 4 bases, and 8 bases had no gene match. Germline CDR1 reads SEHNR; CDR2 reads FQNEAQ (reference sequence). The DNA for the CDR3 is TGTGCCAGCAGCTGGACAGGGTATTCCGGCGAGCAGTACTTC. Protein product: CASSWTGYSGEQYF.

This clone was counted only a few times. The J gene is TRBJ2-7, the V gene TRBV27; the match to TRBD1 covers 7 bases. Germline CDR1 MNHEY, CDR2 SMNVEV (reference sequence). Unmatched junction bases numbered 6, after V lost 3 bases and J lost 1 base. The CDR3 has 15 amino acids. The CDR3 nucleotides are TGTGCCAGCAGTTTTATTGGACAGGAATCCTACGAGCAGTACTTC. This sequence encodes CASSFIGQESYEQYF.